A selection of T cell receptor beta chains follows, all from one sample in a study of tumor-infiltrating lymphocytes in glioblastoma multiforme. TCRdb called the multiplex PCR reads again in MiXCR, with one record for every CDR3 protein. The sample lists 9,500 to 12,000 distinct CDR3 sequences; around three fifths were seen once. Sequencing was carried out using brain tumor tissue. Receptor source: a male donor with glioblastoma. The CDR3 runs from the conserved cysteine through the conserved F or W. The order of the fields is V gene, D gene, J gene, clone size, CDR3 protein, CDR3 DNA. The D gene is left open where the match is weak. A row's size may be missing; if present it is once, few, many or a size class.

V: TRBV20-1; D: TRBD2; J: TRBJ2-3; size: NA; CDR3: CSVKRTSGTDTQYF; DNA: TGCAGTGTTAAGAGAACTAGCGGCACAGATACGCAGTATTTT
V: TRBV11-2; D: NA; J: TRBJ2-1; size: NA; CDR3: CACDISGYNEQFF; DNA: TGTGCCTGCGATATCAGCGGCTACAACGAGCAGTTCTTC
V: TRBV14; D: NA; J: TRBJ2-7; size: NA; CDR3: CASSQVRDYEQYF; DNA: TGTGCCAGCAGCCAAGTACGGGACTACGAGCAGTACTTC
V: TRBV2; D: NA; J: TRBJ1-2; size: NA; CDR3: CASSISQGPGYCYTF; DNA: TGTGCCAGCAGTATATCTCAGGGACCGGGCTATTGCTACACCTTC
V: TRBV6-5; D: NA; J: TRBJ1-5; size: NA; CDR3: CASSSGDLHQPQHF; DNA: TGTGCCAGCAGTTCTGGGGACCTACATCAGCCCCAGCATTTT
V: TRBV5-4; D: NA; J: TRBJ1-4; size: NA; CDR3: CASCANRNVNGELFF; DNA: TGTGCCAGCTGCGCTAACCGGAATGTTAATGGAGAACTGTTTTTT
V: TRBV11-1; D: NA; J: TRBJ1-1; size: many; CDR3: CASSLGPGEVGTEAFF; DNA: TGTGCCAGCAGCTTAGGCCCCGGCGAGGTGGGCACTGAAGCTTTCTTT
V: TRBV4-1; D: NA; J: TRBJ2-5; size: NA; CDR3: CASSQGGASAQETQYF; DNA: TGCGCCAGCAGCCAAGGAGGGGCTAGCGCACAAGAGACCCAGTACTTC
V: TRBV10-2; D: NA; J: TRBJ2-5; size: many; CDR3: CASKGRTGLISGETQYF; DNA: TGCGCCAGCAAGGGGAGAACTGGACTCATCTCGGGGGAGACCCAGTACTTC
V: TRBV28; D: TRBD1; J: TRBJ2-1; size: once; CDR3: CASSTPGTGNNEQFF; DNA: TGTGCCAGCAGTACACCCGGGACAGGGAACAATGAGCAGTTCTTC
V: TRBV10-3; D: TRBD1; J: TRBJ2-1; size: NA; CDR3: CAINEPPGQGDNEQFF; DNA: TGTGCCATCAATGAGCCACCGGGACAGGGGGACAATGAGCAGTTCTTC
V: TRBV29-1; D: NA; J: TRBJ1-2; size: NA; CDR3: CSVPAGVINYGYTF; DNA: TGCAGCGTCCCTGCGGGGGTTATTAACTATGGCTACACCTTC
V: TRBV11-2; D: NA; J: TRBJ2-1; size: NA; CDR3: CASSLMGGSTSIQSEQFF; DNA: TGTGCCAGCAGCTTAATGGGGGGCTCCACTAGTATACAGAGTGAGCAGTTCTTC
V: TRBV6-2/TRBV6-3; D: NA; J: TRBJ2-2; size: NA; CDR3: CASNPSAGRNTGELFF; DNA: TGTGCCAGCAACCCATCGGCCGGGAGGAACACCGGGGAGCTGTTTTTT
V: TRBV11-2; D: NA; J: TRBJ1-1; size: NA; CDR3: CASGQRGGGTEAFF; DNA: TGTGCCAGCGGACAACGAGGTGGGGGCACTGAAGCTTTCTTT
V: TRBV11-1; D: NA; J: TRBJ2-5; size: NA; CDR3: CASSGEQQETQYF; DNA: TGTGCCAGCAGCGGGGAGCAACAAGAGACCCAGTACTTC
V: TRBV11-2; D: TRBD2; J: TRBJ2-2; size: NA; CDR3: CASTPSFGQGLAVNIGELFF; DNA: TGTGCCAGCACTCCCTCATTCGGTCAAGGGCTAGCGGTAAACATCGGGGAGCTGTTTTTT
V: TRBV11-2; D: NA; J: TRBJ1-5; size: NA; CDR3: CASSLDLGRNQPQHF; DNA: TGTGCCAGCAGCTTAGATCTAGGGAGAAATCAGCCCCAGCATTTT
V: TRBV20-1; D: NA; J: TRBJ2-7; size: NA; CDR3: CSASIQGNRYEQYF; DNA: TGCAGTGCTTCTATACAGGGTAACAGATACGAGCAGTACTTC
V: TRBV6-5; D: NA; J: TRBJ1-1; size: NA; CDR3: CACNCQEEGTEAFF; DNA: TGTGCCTGCAATTGTCAGGAGGAGGGCACTGAAGCTTTCTTT
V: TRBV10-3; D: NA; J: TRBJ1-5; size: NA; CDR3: CAISESSVGLGQPQHF; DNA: TGTGCCATCAGTGAGTCGTCAGTGGGGTTGGGTCAGCCCCAGCATTTT
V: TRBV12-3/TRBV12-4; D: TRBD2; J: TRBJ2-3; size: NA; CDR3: CASSTGLAGGNRRDTQYF; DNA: TGTGCCAGCAGTACCGGACTAGCGGGAGGCAATAGGCGAGATACGCAGTATTTT
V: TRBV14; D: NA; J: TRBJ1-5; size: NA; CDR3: CASSQDPASSSTGTQHF; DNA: TGTGCCAGCAGCCAAGATCCGGCAAGTTCTAGCACAGGTACGCAGCATTTT
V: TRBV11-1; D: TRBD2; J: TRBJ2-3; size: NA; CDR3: CASSLGLAGSTDAQYF; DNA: TGTGCCAGCAGCTTAGGACTAGCGGGTAGCACAGACGCGCAGTATTTT
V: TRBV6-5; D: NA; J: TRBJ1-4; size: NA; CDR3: CASSYSSVGVREKLFF; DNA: TGTGCCAGCAGTTACTCATCAGTGGGCGTTAGGGAAAAACTGTTCTTT
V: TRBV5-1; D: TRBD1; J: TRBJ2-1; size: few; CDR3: CASSDPGQGYNEQFF; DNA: TGCGCCAGCAGCGACCCGGGACAGGGTTACAATGAGCAGTTCTTC
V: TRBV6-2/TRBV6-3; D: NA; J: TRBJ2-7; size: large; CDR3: CASSHGKLGEQYF; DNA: TGTGCCAGCAGTCACGGGAAACTGGGCGAGCAGTACTTC
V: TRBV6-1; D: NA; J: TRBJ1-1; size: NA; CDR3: CVSSYGGYTEAFF; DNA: TGTGTCAGCAGTTATGGGGGGTACACTGAAGCCTTCTTT
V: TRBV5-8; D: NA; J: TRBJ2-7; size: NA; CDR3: CVSSQTWGYDEQYF; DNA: TGTGTCAGCAGCCAGACCTGGGGTTACGACGAGCAGTACTTC
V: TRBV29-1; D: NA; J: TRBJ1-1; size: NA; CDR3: CSAGHNTEAFF; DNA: TGCAGCGCCGGACATAACACTGAAGCTTTCTTT
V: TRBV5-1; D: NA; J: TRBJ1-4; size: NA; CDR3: CASSPDSTNEKLFF; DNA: TGCGCCAGCAGCCCGGACAGCACTAATGAAAAACTGTTTTTT
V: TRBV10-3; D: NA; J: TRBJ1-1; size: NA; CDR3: CAISELECSTEAFF; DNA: TGTGCCATCAGTGAGTTGGAGTGTTCCACTGAAGCTTTCTTT
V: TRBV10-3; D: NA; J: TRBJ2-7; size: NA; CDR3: CAISETGQGYKQYF; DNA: TGTGCCATCAGTGAGACGGGTCAGGGGTACAAGCAGTACTTC
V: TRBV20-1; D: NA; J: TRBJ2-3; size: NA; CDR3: CSARGRVDTSTDTRYF; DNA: TGCAGTGCTAGAGGTAGAGTAGACACTAGCACAGATACACGGTATTTT
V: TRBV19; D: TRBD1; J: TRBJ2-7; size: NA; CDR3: CASSKDRNYKQYF; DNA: TGTGCCAGCAGTAAGGACAGGAACTACAAGCAGTACTTC
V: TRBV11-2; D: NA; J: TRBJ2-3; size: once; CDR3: CASSLDGPLDTQYF; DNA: TGTGCCAGCAGCTTAGACGGACCCCTAGATACGCAGTATTTT
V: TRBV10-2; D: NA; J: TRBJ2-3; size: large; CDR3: CASSEAGAGADTQYF; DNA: TGCGCCAGCAGTGAGGCAGGGGCCGGGGCAGATACGCAGTATTTT
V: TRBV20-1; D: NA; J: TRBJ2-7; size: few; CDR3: CSACTDSPYEQYF; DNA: TGCAGTGCCTGTACGGACTCACCCTACGAGCAGTACTTC
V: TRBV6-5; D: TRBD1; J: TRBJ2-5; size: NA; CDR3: CASSYRDRPHETQYF; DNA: TGTGCCAGCAGTTACCGGGACAGGCCACATGAGACCCAGTACTTC
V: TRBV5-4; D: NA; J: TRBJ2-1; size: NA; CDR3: CASSLGNGRINEQFF; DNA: TGTGCCAGCAGCTTGGGGAATGGCCGGATAAATGAGCAGTTCTTC
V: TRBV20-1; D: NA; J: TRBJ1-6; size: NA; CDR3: CSTRGLRDGNFPLHF; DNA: TGCAGTACAAGAGGTCTTCGGGACGGGAATTTCCCCCTCCACTTT
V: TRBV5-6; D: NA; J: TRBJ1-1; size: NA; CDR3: CVSSWGPGDTEAFF; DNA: TGTGTCAGCAGCTGGGGCCCAGGGGACACTGAGGCTTTCTTT